The rows below give T cell receptor beta chains drawn from one sample of a study of spatial heterogeneity in lung cancer. TCRdb itself ran the 5' RACE reads through MiXCR, one entry per CDR3 protein. This table holds under 75,000 distinct CDR3 sequences, roughly 9% found once. This specimen was PBMCs, taken at follow-up. All receptors derive from a female donor with early-stage non-small cell lung cancer. Both conserved end residues are trimmed from each CDR3.

TRBV7-6 | ASSAGLYNEQF
TRBV6-5 | ASSTTGGGLYGYT
TRBV6-5 | ASSYRAYNEQF
TRBV27 | ASSLRYGEGSYEQY
TRBV29-1 | SVEGTSGIRANEQF
TRBV28 | ASNSGPTGELF
TRBV18 | ASSPTGDDEQF
TRBV19 | ASSPNLGTVNTEAF
TRBV5-1 | ASSTDRGYYGYT
TRBV28 | ASSITGGASGELF
TRBV11-2 | ASSPGTGEVEQY
TRBV11-1 | ASSLNPSGQGGTRYQETQY
TRBV13 | ASSSLGDKDEQY
TRBV5-1 | ASSFRVFYEQY
TRBV3-1 | ASSQDRGRTDTQY
TRBV10-3 | AISESGKGATQY
TRBV7-9 | ASSLTEQF
TRBV11-2 | ASSGGSGRPGELF
TRBV20-1 | SARRSSYEQY
TRBV20-1 | SARALTVYNEQF
TRBV9 | ASSSFPADSPLH
TRBV6-2/TRBV6-3 | ASSYSLAGGTQY
TRBV3-1 | ASRGTGQNSPLH
TRBV2 | ASSEWTGELF
TRBV6-1 | ASSAPVQGNSNQPQH
TRBV20-1 | SASQNRDEQY
TRBV29-1 | SAVGRNSYEQY
TRBV30 | AWSLISNEQF
TRBV4-1 | ASSQELISGVSTDTQY
TRBV29-1 | SPTPQMNTEAF
TRBV20-1 | SARVQGMREQY
TRBV6-6 | ASSTPPGAGNQPQH
TRBV5-1 | ASSPRLAGTHEQY
TRBV20-1 | SARSPGGANYEQY
TRBV18 | ASSPPQGDYNEQF
TRBV7-3 | ASSPFLRQGSGGELF
TRBV12-3/TRBV12-4 | ASSPPHRLAAKPGELF
TRBV19 | ASSRVTGVSNQPQH
TRBV10-3 | AIQGSATGELF
TRBV7-8 | ANSPPGRATGELF
TRBV10-1 | ASSDISGRDTDTQY
TRBV12-3/TRBV12-4 | ASSSPDVPGF
TRBV7-9 | ASSFGQASDEQY
TRBV28 | ASQGQLYEQY
TRBV12-3/TRBV12-4 | ASSPWEGGPNEQF
TRBV5-1 | ASRLQGENTEAF
TRBV20-1 | SAEPGRSYEQY
TRBV7-9 | ASSLNSVWEQF
TRBV7-9 | ASSLNFNTGELF
TRBV6-6 | ASSRRDSTYEQY
TRBV7-9 | ASSPRDSPVGEKLF
TRBV5-1 | ASSLGTDQPQH
TRBV6-1 | ATRTSGTNEQY
TRBV9 | ASSGKGDNEQF
TRBV4-2 | ASSQDQTSGDAYEQY
TRBV11-2 | ASSLGAGEAYGYT
TRBV6-5 | ASSSQVSEQY
TRBV10-2 | ASSDRGSQPQH
TRBV12-3/TRBV12-4 | ASSLGLFGPQH